This T cell receptor beta chain was recorded in a study of T cell repertoires in cytomegalovirus infection. Turning to the study itself: It was the public TCR beta signatures that indicated both CMV infection and matching HLA type. General study points: The ex vivo response was dominated by HLA-C-restricted CMV-specific TCR beta clonotypes. Cumulative frequency of public TCR beta families picked out carriers of CMV plus the relevant HLA.

The length of the CDR3 is 14 residues. Trimming pared 5 bases from V and 3 bases from J, leaving 14 bases between. In germline, CDR1 is SEHNR, CDR2 FQNEAQ (reference sequence). TCRdb called the reads again in MiXCR, with one record for every CDR3 protein. The data show fewer than 550,000 distinct CDR3 sequences, about 15% seen once. In the case of this clonotype: Its antigen is as yet unknown.

The clonotype comes from a human donor in good health (CMV status not recorded). Some clones in this sample may be carry-over from other donors' samples. The V call is TRBV7-9, the J call TRBJ2-7; a possible D gene is TRBD2 (7 bases). The sample was CD8+ T cells from PBMCs. The CDR3 here is CASSRPGGRYEQYF. The CDR3 bases are TGTGCCAGCAGCAGACCCGGGGGGCGCTACGAGCAGTACTTC.